One T cell receptor (beta chain) is described in this entry. The antigen remains unidentified. At one boundary the junction diverges from the germline segment, which might be a read error. TCRdb's table, derived via immunoSEQ multiplex PCR, lists solely in-frame clones and lacks some. This table has about 21,000 clones, roughly 91% appearing once. The source of the sample is a study of a mutant IDH1 vaccine in newly diagnosed glioma. Time point of the sample: week 11, during vaccination. Doses comprised 300 ug of mutant IDH1 20-mer peptide each, plus topical imiquimod. CDR1 and CDR2 from the germline V gene are DFQATT and SNEGSKA (reference sequence). The CDR3 sequence is 10 residues long.

Sequenced here: PBMCs, sampled from a glioma patient whose treatment included an IDH1 peptide vaccine. V usage is TRBV20-1 and J usage is TRBJ1-2; D not resolved. The sequence was obtained from a woman in her forties with glioma. CDR3 DNA sequence: TGTGGAAGCTTTAACTATGGCTACACCTTC. It codes for CGSFNYGYTF.